The clone carrying this TCR beta chain was observed a few times. Its antigen is not identified. TCRdb re-analysed the 5' RACE reads in MiXCR, keeping a single row per CDR3 protein. The sample contains roughly 1,500,000 distinct CDR3 sequences, about 31% of which appear only once. This sample was included in a study of identical twins. General study findings and limits: Insertions ran lower in abundant cord blood beta clonotypes, though not in memory repertoires.

Trimming took off 3 bases at V and 0 bases at J, with 12 bases between the two ends. The CDR3 loop spans 15 amino acids. CDR1 and CDR2 (germline): DFQATT, SNEGSKA (reference sequence). The sequenced sample consisted of cord blood. The chain has TRBV20-1 and TRBJ2-4; D uncertain. This receptor was taken from a newborn girl in good health. CDR3: CSASLPPLAKNIQYF. Here the CDR3 DNA reads TGCAGTGCTAGTTTGCCCCCCTTAGCCAAAAACATTCAGTACTTC.